The 25 T cell receptor beta chains in this list originate from one sample, sequenced in a study of cytomegalovirus exposure and HLA in healthy donors. Here immunoSEQ multiplex PCR was the method, and the copy in TCRdb shows in-frame clones only, minus some. Of roughly 63,000 clones listed, 80% to 90% are singletons. Sequenced input: PBMCs. The receptors stem from a woman aged 18-29 years in good health and CMV-seronegative.

V usage is TRBV5-1 and J usage is TRBJ2-5; D uncertain. The V end was cut by 1 base, the J end by 5 bases, with 9 bases between. CDR3 length: 13 amino acids. Per the germline V gene, CDR1 is SGHRS and CDR2 is YFSETQ. The CDR3 loop is CASSLWVGETQYF. In DNA form, the CDR3 reads TGCGCCAGCAGCTTGTGGGTGGGCGAGACCCAGTACTTC.

The chain joins TRBV28 to TRBJ1-4, with 7 positions matching TRBD1. Germline lookup yields CDR1 MDHEN and CDR2 SYDVKM. V was clipped by 5 bases and J by 8 bases; unmatched bases: 8. This CDR3 spans 14 amino acids. CDR3 residues: CASSIRGRREKLFF. In DNA, the CDR3 is TGTGCCAGCAGTATAAGGGGGCGAAGAGAAAAACTGTTTTTT.

V and J are TRBV11-3 and TRBJ2-3; a possible D gene is TRBD2 (5 bases). Per germline, CDR1 SGHNT and CDR2 YENEEA. CDR3 length: 14 residues. The V gene lost 5 bases and the J gene lost 4 bases, with 13 bases spanning the gap. The CDR3 loop reads CASSQRAGADTQYF. As DNA, the CDR3 is TGTGCCAGCAGCCAGAGGGCCGGGGCAGATACGCAGTATTTT.

This rearrangement joins TRBV5-4 to TRBJ1-2; 8 nucleotides align to TRBD1. CDR1 is SGHNT, CDR2 YYREEE, per germline (reference sequence). CDR3 length: 13 amino acids. With V trimmed by 0 bases and J by 7 bases, 2 bases remained unmatched. The DNA for the CDR3 is TGTGCCAGCAGCTTGGTACAGGGGGGTGGCTACACCTTC. Amino acids: CASSLVQGGGYTF.

The J gene is TRBJ1-2, the V gene TRBV5-1; the D is unclear. The CDR3 loop spans 13 amino acids. Germline V gene lookup returns CDR1 SGHRS and CDR2 YFSETQ. Between the trimmed V and J ends, which lost 4 bases and 4 bases, there was a span of 11 bases. CDR3: CASSPESGYGYTF. For the CDR3, the DNA is TGCGCCAGCAGCCCCGAGTCGGGCTATGGCTACACCTTC.

The chain has TRBV7-9 and TRBJ1-1, with D uncertain. This CDR3 is 13 amino acids long. V gave up 6 bases and J gave up 2 bases, with 10 bases separating them. Germline V gene data show CDR1 as SEHNR and CDR2 as FQNEAQ (reference sequence). The CDR3 is CASSNQINTEAFF. The CDR3 nucleotides read TGTGCCAGCAGTAATCAGATAAACACTGAAGCTTTCTTT. Full variable domain (missing parts from reference TRBV7-9 and TRBJ1-1): DTGVSQNPRHKITKRGQNVTFRCDPISEHNRLYWYRQTLGQGPEFLTYFQNEAQLEKSRLLSDRFSAERPKGSFSTLEIQRTEQGDSAMYLCASSNQINTEAFFGQGTRLTVV.

The chain is built from TRBV19 and TRBJ2-3; 7 bases agree with TRBD2. CDR1 is LNHDA and CDR2 is SQIVND in the germline V gene (reference sequence). The CDR3 spans 16 residues. The V and J ends lost 4 bases and 4 bases, in that order; junction bases with no gene match: 11. CDR3 in DNA: TGTGCCAGTAGTACCGCTGTGACGGGAGGTTCAGATACGCAGTATTTT. It is translated as CASSTAVTGGSDTQYF.

The rearrangement uses TRBV28 and TRBJ2-3, with 16 bases lining up with TRBD2. Germline V gene sequence: CDR1 MDHEN, CDR2 SYDVKM. This CDR3 is built from 18 residues. V shed 5 bases and J 12 bases; nucleotides not matched to a gene: 17. The CDR3 loop is CASSPFSPGLAGGPSQYF. The CDR3 DNA reads as TGTGCCAGCAGTCCATTTTCACCGGGACTAGCGGGAGGGCCCTCTCAGTATTTT.

The CDR3 nucleotides are TGTGCCAGCAGTGCCGGGACTAGCGGGTCTACGCAGTATTTT. It codes for CASSAGTSGSTQYF. The V gene is TRBV2, the J gene TRBJ2-3; 12 bases are shared with TRBD2. Germline V gene sequence: CDR1 SNHLY, CDR2 FYNNEI. Trimming cost V 4 bases and J 8 bases; bases outside gene matches: 4. This CDR3 comprises 14 residues.

Written as DNA, the CDR3 is TGTGCCTGGAGCCGCCAAAGGGGTTACGAGCAGTACTTC. Residues: CAWSRQRGYEQYF. This sequence joins TRBV30 and TRBJ2-7, with D possibly being TRBD1 (5 bases). Germline CDR1 and CDR2: GTSNPN and SVGIG (reference sequence). The CDR3 is 13 amino acids. The V end was cut by 3 bases, the J end by 4 bases, with 13 bases between.

This chain links TRBV5-1 with TRBJ2-2, with 14 bases fitting TRBD2. The CDR3 extends over 15 amino acids. The ends lost 4 bases at V and 10 bases at J; junction bases unmatched: 6. Germline CDR1 SGHRS, CDR2 YFSETQ. CDR3 residues: CASSGTSGSLVELFF. DNA of the CDR3: TGCGCCAGCAGCGGGACTAGCGGGAGCTTGGTGGAGCTGTTTTTT.

The V and J genes are TRBV14 and TRBJ1-2, with D unclear. Trimming stripped 1 base from V and 7 bases from J, with 13 bases between. The V gene's germline CDR1 is SGHDN and CDR2 FVKESK. The CDR3 extends over 14 amino acids. The CDR3 loop reads CASSQGLAVFGYTF. In DNA form, the CDR3 reads TGTGCCAGCAGCCAAGGGCTTGCAGTCTTTGGCTACACCTTC.

The chain recombines TRBV27 with TRBJ1-2, with TRBD1 identical over 9 bases. The germline V gene has CDR1 MNHEY and CDR2 SMNVEV (reference sequence). Trimming cost V 2 bases and J 8 bases; bases outside gene matches: 9. The CDR3 length is 15 residues. The CDR3 is CASSLVGTGMKGYTF. Written as DNA, the CDR3 is TGTGCCAGCAGTTTAGTCGGGACAGGGATGAAAGGCTACACCTTC.

The chain is built from TRBV4-1 and TRBJ2-4; 8 bases are a match to TRBD2. This CDR3 is built from 18 residues. Germline loops: CDR1 MGHRA, CDR2 YSYEKL. V lost 4 bases to trimming and J lost 8 bases; unmatched junction nucleotides: 19. The CDR3 is CASSPPYGLAVPKDIQYF. DNA of the CDR3: TGCGCCAGCAGCCCTCCCTACGGACTAGCAGTCCCAAAAGACATTCAGTACTTC.

The genes are TRBV6-5 and TRBJ2-1, with 8 nucleotides matching TRBD2. Unmatched junction bases numbered 12, after V lost 7 bases and J lost 10 bases. Germline V gene data show CDR1 as MNHEY and CDR2 as SVGAGI. The CDR3 length is 14 residues. For the CDR3, the DNA is TGTGCCAGCAACCAGGGACTAGTGGGTTGGGAGCAGTTCTTC. Protein product: CASNQGLVGWEQFF.

This chain connects TRBV7-2 to TRBJ1-2; tentatively, D is TRBD1 (5 bases). The V and J ends lost 5 bases and 14 bases respectively, with 24 bases between them. The germline V gene has CDR1 SGHTA and CDR2 FQGNSA. The CDR3 spans 14 residues. The CDR3: CASSPYRAGPVGTF. The CDR3 DNA sequence: TGTGCCAGCAGCCCGTATCGGGCAGGGCCGGTGGGGACCTTC.

This clone was seen only once. The V call is TRBV5-1, the J call TRBJ2-1; 10 bases fit TRBD2. Germline V CDR1 and CDR2: SGHRS, YFSETQ. CDR3 size: 16 residues. Trimming removed 5 bases from V and 6 bases from J; junction bases left unmatched: 11. The CDR3 DNA sequence: TGCGCCAGCAGTCGTCTTTCGGGACTAGCGAGCAATGAGCAGTTCTTC. Protein product: CASSRLSGLASNEQFF.

The V gene is TRBV11-2, the J gene TRBJ1-5; no clear D gene. The CDR3 totals 14 residues. V was pared by 5 bases and J by 7 bases, with 15 bases between. Germline V lookup: CDR1 SGHAT, CDR2 FQNNGV. CDR3 loop: CASSPQDSGQPQHF. CDR3 bases: TGTGCCAGCAGCCCTCAGGACTCCGGGCAGCCCCAGCATTTT.

A single count supports this clone. The chain combines TRBV4-2 with TRBJ2-5; 7 nucleotides match TRBD2. The ends lost 3 bases at V and 3 bases at J; junction bases unmatched: 10. Looked up from germline, CDR1 is LGHNA and CDR2 is YNFKEQ. There are 16 residues in the CDR3. The DNA of the CDR3 is TGTGCCAGCAGCCATGCCGGGACTAACCAAGAAGAGACCCAGTACTTC. Protein sequence: CASSHAGTNQEETQYF.

The J gene is TRBJ1-5, the V gene TRBV19; 7 positions match TRBD1. This CDR3 is 13 amino acids long. V gave up 7 bases and J gave up 7 bases; unmatched junction bases: 7. Germline lookup yields CDR1 LNHDA and CDR2 SQIVND (reference sequence). As DNA, the CDR3 is TGTGCCAGTAAATCAACAGGGGAACAGCCCCAGCATTTT. This translates into CASKSTGEQPQHF.

The gene calls are TRBV28 and TRBJ1-2; tentative D call: TRBD1 (5 bases). Trimming took 4 bases from V and 4 from J, leaving 10 bases between them. The CDR3 covers 13 residues. From germline, CDR1 is MDHEN and CDR2 SYDVKM. This chain's CDR3 is CASSSQGSYGYTF. The CDR3 DNA follows: TGTGCCAGCAGTTCCCAGGGAAGCTATGGCTACACCTTC.

J is TRBJ1-4 and V is TRBV6-6; TRBD1 agrees at 10 bases. V trimming: 5 bases; J trimming: 8 bases; junction bases outside the gene matches: 8. This CDR3 region has 15 residues. Germline assignment: CDR1 MNHNY and CDR2 SVGAGI (reference sequence). The CDR3 loop is CASSRTGTGDEKLFF. CDR3 DNA: TGTGCCAGCAGTCGGACCGGGACAGGGGACGAAAAACTGTTTTTT.

The DNA of the CDR3 is TGTGCCAACGGAGCGGGAGGGCTGTCCTACAATGAGCAGTTCTTC. Translated: CANGAGGLSYNEQFF. This chain connects TRBV2 to TRBJ2-1; 10 positions agree with TRBD2. The V and J ends lost 10 bases and 1 base, in that order; junction bases with no gene match: 7. The CDR3 runs 15 residues. Germline assignment: CDR1 SNHLY and CDR2 FYNNEI.

CDR3 sequence: CASSFLSSYNEQFF. The CDR3 bases are TGTGCCAGCAGTTTCTTGAGCTCCTACAATGAGCAGTTCTTC. This chain uses TRBV28 with TRBJ2-1; the D is unclear. Trimming took 3 bases from V and 0 from J, leaving 6 bases between them. The CDR3 totals 14 residues. Germline V gene sequence: CDR1 MDHEN, CDR2 SYDVKM.

The J gene is TRBJ2-1, the V gene TRBV2; 15 bases are a match to TRBD2. Per the germline V gene, CDR1 is SNHLY and CDR2 is FYNNEI. J was trimmed by 9 bases and V by 6 bases; bases with no gene match: 9. The CDR3 contains 16 residues. CDR3 sequence (DNA): TGTGCCAGCAGGGCCCTGGGACTAGCGGGAGGTGGTGAGCAGTTCTTC. Its protein is CASRALGLAGGGEQFF.